This T cell receptor (beta chain) derives from a study of control samples from healthy donors and cancer patients. Profiling relied on immunoSEQ multiplex PCR, and the TCRdb table lists in-frame clones only, not all of them. The sample lists about 96,000 clones; approximately 93% were seen once. This clonotype was sampled from a man younger than 35 in good health. Sequenced input: blood.

For the CDR3, the DNA is TGCGCCAGCAGCCAAGCTGGGGGTATTTCGGGCAATCAGCCCCAGCATTTT. Translating it yields CASSQAGGISGNQPQHF. The V call is TRBV4-1, the J call TRBJ1-5; a possible D gene is TRBD1 (5 bases). The germline V and J ends were trimmed by 1 base and 2 bases, with 15 bases remaining between them. The CDR3 is 17 amino acids. Germline-derived CDR1 and CDR2 are MGHRA and YSYEKL.